One T cell receptor beta chain is described in this entry. The clone's antigen remains unknown. No quality values exist for individual bases; no much larger clone is one base distant. The sample is drawn from a study of cytomegalovirus exposure and HLA in healthy donors listed by TCRdb under 2017. Broadly, across the study: According to an earlier analysis of around 600 of the donors, about 179 million T cells yielded 117 million unique TCR beta sequences and 276 Gb of sequence data. An early release that covered 640 HLA-typed donors contained approximately 320 gigabases of sequencing data and 75 million to 100 million unique TCR sequences. Of the approximately 370 genotyped donors, less than 85% were placed in the genetic ancestry cluster associated with self-reported Caucasian donors. The study aimed to test whether signatures of past pathogen exposure could be identified by cataloging public T cell receptors. The T cell repertoires of roughly 660 subjects were profiled by immunosequencing and related to cytomegalovirus serostatus. In addition to the first cohort of around 670 subjects, a separate validation cohort of 100 to 150 different subjects was used. To predict cytomegalovirus infection status, the study brought together high-throughput TCR immunosequencing, statistical association of individual TCRs with disease status, and machine learning. To study patterns of TCR occurrence, a later analysis re-analyzed previously published TCR beta repertoires from more than 550 donors and added high-resolution HLA genotyping. Rather than drawing on any new phenotypic data, the later analysis identified candidate immune exposures from TCR beta sequences and the way those sequences occurred across donors. An earlier analysis of several hundred of the donors applied high-throughput TCR beta sequencing to assess whether each TCR beta V gene segment acted as functional or pseudogenic. Alongside the repertoire data, information on donor age, sex, ethnicity and CMV serostatus was compiled. In a later genetic analysis, genome-wide SNP genotypes for about 55% of the roughly 670 donors were used, and that subset was treated as a discovery cohort. Every discovery cohort repertoire had been produced on one sequencing platform. HLA typing included class I and class II loci at four-digit resolution. Typing coverage differed by locus: A, B, C, DRB1 and DQB1 were typed in roughly 620-630 donors, DQA1 in about 550, DPA1 in roughly 590, and DPB1 in just under 480. Because of strong linkage in the cohort, five DR-DQ haplotypes were treated as single units for association and clustering. Across approximately 400 genotyped donors of the cohort, an average of about 220,000 unique TCR beta nucleotide sequences per donor were sequenced, and roughly 20% of those sequences were non-productive. What the work shows at the level of the full study, not this receptor alone: In a later analysis, the rate of TCR association differed among HLA loci, with DRB1 alleles having the most associated TCRs and HLA-C alleles having the fewest. A later genetic analysis associated a missense DCLRE1C variant with V-gene and J-gene trimming of TCR beta chains, and an independent cohort replicated the association. The study listed 170 or so TCR beta chains as associated with cytomegalovirus. A few of the identified cytomegalovirus-associated TCR beta chains were confirmed in vitro to be specific for cytomegalovirus antigens. Compared with equally common non-associated chains, HLA-associated TCR beta chains in a later analysis were more clonally expanded and had lower generation probabilities. According to a later genetic analysis, donors in an Asian-associated ancestry cluster had fewer N-insertions in productive TCRs than the approximately 650-donor mean. The earlier analysis of 450 to 700 of the donors excluded 15 to 20 rarely observed V segments, including chromosome 9 orphons, because counts were too low. In a later analysis, some 18,000 TCR beta sequences were associated with specific HLA alleles at a false discovery rate of 0.05. The cohort was sequenced for TCR beta chains only, and without alpha or paired-chain data the features that could be detected were limited. Because HLA typing was missing for some donors at each locus, association tests included only the typed subset. According to a later analysis, parvovirus B19, influenza, CMV and Epstein-Barr virus appeared linked to several top co-occurrence clusters. Strong co-occurrence of HLA alleles, especially DR and DQ, made assigning TCR associations to individual alleles difficult. An earlier analysis of around 500 of the donors showed that most TCR beta V segments appeared in productive rearrangements either about 90% or about 30% of the time, which broadly matched IMGT annotations. A further reported finding was that TCR beta sequences accurately predicted the HLA-A and HLA-B alleles for most subjects in the first cohort. Immune exposure information for the cohort was limited to CMV serostatus. The 87-base-pair reads could not distinguish some IMGT-functional V segments, including TRBV6-2 and TRBV6-3, so those segments were excluded. Sequencing depth was assumed to be roughly uniform across donors in the presence/absence analyses, though that assumption may not hold. Correlated functional status among segregating V segments might reflect linkage disequilibrium, but an unknown experimental factor could not be ruled out. The authors suggested that the approach could potentially be extended to other disease states and immunological phenotypes. In a later analysis, most CMV-associated TCR beta chains were found to appear HLA-restricted, with HLA associations seemingly driven largely by CMV exposure. While some public TCRs were present in many individuals, most TCR sequences turned up only very rarely across donors. The classifier was reported to diagnose cytomegalovirus status with high specificity and sensitivity in both the original cohort and the validation cohort. A cluster of highly shared sequence variants was judged likely to represent a technical artifact of the sequencing pipeline.

The cohort was made up of roughly 670 healthy bone marrow donors. Cohort members were all nominally healthy when sampled, although unrecorded immune exposures were likely present. The donor tested CMV seronegative and was one of the 352 seronegative cohort members. Every donor gave a peripheral blood sample, and the peripheral blood mononuclear cells from that sample were used for TCR beta sequencing. The Qiagen DNeasy Blood Extraction Kit was used to extract genomic DNA from the blood cell samples. The germline V gene specifies MDHEN as CDR1 and SYDVKM as CDR2. The CDR3 covers 17 residues, taking in both the cysteine and the phenylalanine. The read is trimmed to its CDR3 DNA, 51 bases read in frame from base 1. For this chain, trimming is 6 bases at the V end and 7 bases at the J end, and the number of junction bases without a gene match is 16. The library was obtained by the immunoSEQ multiplex PCR assay. A mixture of 60 forward primers for TCR Vbeta segments and 13 reverse primers for TCR Jbeta segments was used in the multiplex PCR. The CDR3 region of rearranged TCR beta genes was amplified from genomic DNA with a multiplex PCR assay. The Illumina HiSeq System was used to sequence the amplified TCR beta libraries as 87-base-pair reads. The source study handled its data this way. Across the 670 or so repertoires, a later analysis counted about 81 million unique TCR beta chains, roughly 11 million of which were shared by at least two donors. Raw reads were error-corrected and collapsed into unique sequences by a nearest-neighbor algorithm in which closely related sequences were merged to remove PCR and sequencing errors. CDR3 sequences were aligned to IMGT reference sequences to assign V, D and J gene segments. For a sequence to be retained, at least a six-nucleotide match to both a V gene segment and a J gene segment was required. Rearrangements were called productive when the CDR3 lacked stop codons and stayed in frame with V and J; all others were non-productive. CDR3 was defined by IMGT convention, running from the second conserved V-encoded cysteine to the conserved J-encoded phenylalanine. The earlier analysis of fewer than 700 of the donors excluded sequences that lacked an unambiguous match to a single V gene segment. In an earlier analysis of 450 to 700 of the donors, V segments were called functional above 56.7% productive rearrangements and were called segregating when the between-donor standard deviation exceeded 5%. A statistical classification framework was developed to diagnose cytomegalovirus status using the catalog of TCR beta chain sequences. In a later analysis, TCR nucleotide sequences were compared against IMGT/GENE-DB human TR gene sequences so that V and J genes could be assigned. In a later analysis, CDR3 sequences and most-parsimonious VDJ recombination scenarios were assigned using the TCRdist pipeline. In a later analysis, each TCR beta chain was defined by its CDR3 amino acid sequence together with its V-gene family, and reads without a unique V-gene family were excluded. To address suspected cross-contamination and a sequencing artifact, a later analysis removed 450 to 700 highly shared, low-generation-probability nucleotide sequences. For each public chain, a later analysis derived a clonal expansion index from normalized ranks of inferred template counts within each repertoire. A later analysis computed generation probabilities with a VDJ recombination model fitted to out-of-frame rearrangements, and checked the results against IGoR. Hypergeometric tests were used in a later analysis to score TCR-TCR, TCR-HLA and TCR-CMV co-occurrence, with a repertoire-size bias correction applied to the TCR pairs. False discovery rates were estimated in a later analysis by permuting HLA or CMV assignments 20 times. In a later analysis, co-occurring TCRs were grouped using DBSCAN, and TCRdist sequence similarity was added for clustering within HLA-allele-positive subsets. Repertoires with fewer than 30,000 or more than 120,000 public chains were left out of co-occurrence clustering, as were about 5 repertoires with anomalous nucleotide sharing. TCRdb took this table from immuneACCESS and kept in-frame rearrangements with V and J called. Such tables lack part of the clones; where checked against another copy, unresolved V genes explain under half of the gap, and the rest is unexplained. The DNA gave D and trimming, while V, J and clone size come from that table. The sample has 140,000 to 150,000 clones on record, more than 75% of them singletons. 1.8% of the sample belongs to the ten largest clones.

Sequenced input: PBMCs. The chain was built from TRBV28 and TRBJ1-4, and 8 junction bases match TRBD1. The clonotype was recovered from a man between 40 and 49 years old in good health and CMV-seronegative. The bases are TGTGCCAGCAGCCACGACAGGGGAGATCCCCCGAGTGAAAAACTGTTTTTT. Its translation is CASSHDRGDPPSEKLFF. Reference TRBV28 and TRBJ1-4 genes cover what lies past the CDR3, so the full variable domain is DVKVTQSSRYLVKRTGEKVFLECVQDMDHENMFWYRQDPGLGLRLIYFSYDVKMKEKGDIPEGYSVSREKKERFSLILESASTNQTSMYLCASSHDRGDPPSEKLFFGSGTQLSVL.